The source of this TCR beta chain is a study of response to subunit inactivated influenza vaccine. TCRdb reprocessed the RT-PCR reads with MiXCR, giving one entry per CDR3 protein. The sample includes hundreds of thousands of distinct CDR3 sequences, around 15% seen only once; the top ten take 7.5% to 8%. CDR3 size: 14 residues. Germline V gives CDR1 MNHNS, CDR2 SASEGT. J gave up 5 bases and V 5 bases, and 6 bases lay outside the gene matches. This TCR was sampled from a man aged 50 to 59 who received an inactivated influenza vaccine. This chain joins TRBV6-1 and TRBJ2-7; 10 positions match TRBD1. Source: PBMCs from blood, taken about 14 days before vaccination. The CDR3 region has the DNA TGTGCCAGCAGTCCGGGACAGGGGTCCCACGAGCAGTACTTC. This encodes CASSPGQGSHEQYF.